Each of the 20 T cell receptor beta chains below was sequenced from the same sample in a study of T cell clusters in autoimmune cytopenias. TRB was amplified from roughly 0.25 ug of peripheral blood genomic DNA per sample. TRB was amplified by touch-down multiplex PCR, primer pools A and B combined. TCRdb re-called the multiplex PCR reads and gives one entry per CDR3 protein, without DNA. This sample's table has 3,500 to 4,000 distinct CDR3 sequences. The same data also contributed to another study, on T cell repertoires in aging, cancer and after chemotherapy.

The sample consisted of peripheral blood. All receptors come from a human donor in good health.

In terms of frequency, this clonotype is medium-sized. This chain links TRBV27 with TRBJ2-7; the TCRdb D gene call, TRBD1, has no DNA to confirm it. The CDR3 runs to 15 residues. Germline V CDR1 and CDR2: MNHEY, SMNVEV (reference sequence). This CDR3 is CASSLRQVFSYEQYF.

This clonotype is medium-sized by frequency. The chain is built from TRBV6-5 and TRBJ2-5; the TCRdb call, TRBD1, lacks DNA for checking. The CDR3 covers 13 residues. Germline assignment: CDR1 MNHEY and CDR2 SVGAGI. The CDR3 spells CASGVRAGETQYF.

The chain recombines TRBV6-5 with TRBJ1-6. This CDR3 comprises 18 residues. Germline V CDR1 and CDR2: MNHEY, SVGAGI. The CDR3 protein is CASSYAVSGGTNNSPLHF.

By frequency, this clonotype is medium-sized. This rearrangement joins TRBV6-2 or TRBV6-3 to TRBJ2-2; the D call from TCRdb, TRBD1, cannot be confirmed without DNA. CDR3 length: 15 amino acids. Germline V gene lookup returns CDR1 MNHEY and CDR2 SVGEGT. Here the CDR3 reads CASRGRTGNTGELFF.

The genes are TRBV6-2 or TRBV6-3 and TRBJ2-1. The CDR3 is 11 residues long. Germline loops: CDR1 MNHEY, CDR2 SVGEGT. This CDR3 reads CASSQLWEQFF.

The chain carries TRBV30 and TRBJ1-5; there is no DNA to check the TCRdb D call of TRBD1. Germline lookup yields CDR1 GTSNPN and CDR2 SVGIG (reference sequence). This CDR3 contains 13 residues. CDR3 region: CAWGTGGNQPQHF.

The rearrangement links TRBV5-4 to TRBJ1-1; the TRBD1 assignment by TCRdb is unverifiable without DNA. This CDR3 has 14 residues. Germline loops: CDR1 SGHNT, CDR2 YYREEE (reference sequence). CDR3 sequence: CASSHRDPPREAFF. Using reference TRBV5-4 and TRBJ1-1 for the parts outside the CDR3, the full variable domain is ETGVTQSPTHLIKTRGQQVTLRCSSQSGHNTVSWYQQALGQGPQFIFQYYREEENGRGNFPPRFSGLQFPNYSSELNVNALELDDSALYLCASSHRDPPREAFFGQGTRLTVV.

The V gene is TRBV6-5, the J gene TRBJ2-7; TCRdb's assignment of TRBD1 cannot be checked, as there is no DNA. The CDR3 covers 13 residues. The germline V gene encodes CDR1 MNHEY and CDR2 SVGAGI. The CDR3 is CASTQSGPYEQYF.

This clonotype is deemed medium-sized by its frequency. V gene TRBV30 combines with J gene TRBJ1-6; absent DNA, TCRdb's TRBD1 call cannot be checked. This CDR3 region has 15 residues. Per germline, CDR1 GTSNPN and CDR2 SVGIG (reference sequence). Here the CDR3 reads CAWSPGDRDHSPLHF.

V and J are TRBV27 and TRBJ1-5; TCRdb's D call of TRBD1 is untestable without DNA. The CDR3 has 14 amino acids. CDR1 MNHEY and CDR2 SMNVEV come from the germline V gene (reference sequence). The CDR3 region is CASSLGGLDQPQHF.

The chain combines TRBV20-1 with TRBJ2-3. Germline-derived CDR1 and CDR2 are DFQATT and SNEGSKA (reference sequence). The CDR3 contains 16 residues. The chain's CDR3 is CSARGVGDIDPDTQYF.

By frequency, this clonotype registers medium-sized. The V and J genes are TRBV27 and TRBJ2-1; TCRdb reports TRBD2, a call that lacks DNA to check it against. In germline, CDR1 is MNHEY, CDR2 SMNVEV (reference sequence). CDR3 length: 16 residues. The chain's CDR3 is CASAREGYSTYNEQFF.

The CDR3 region is CASSLLFISGRSYNSPLHF. V is TRBV12-3 or TRBV12-4 and J is TRBJ1-6. The CDR3 covers 19 residues.

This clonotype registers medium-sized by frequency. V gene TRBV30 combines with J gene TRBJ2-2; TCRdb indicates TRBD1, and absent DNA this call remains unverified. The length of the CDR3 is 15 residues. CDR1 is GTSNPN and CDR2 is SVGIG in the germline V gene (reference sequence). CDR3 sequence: CAWSATGVDTGELFF.

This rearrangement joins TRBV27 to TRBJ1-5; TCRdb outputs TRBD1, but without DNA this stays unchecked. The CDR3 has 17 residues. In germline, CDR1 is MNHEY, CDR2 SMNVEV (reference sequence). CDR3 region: CASSYRTPGQGDQPQHF.

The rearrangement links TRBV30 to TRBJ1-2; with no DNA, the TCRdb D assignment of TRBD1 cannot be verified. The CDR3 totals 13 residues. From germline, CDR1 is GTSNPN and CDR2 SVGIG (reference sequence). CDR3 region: CAWSVWSTGGYTF.

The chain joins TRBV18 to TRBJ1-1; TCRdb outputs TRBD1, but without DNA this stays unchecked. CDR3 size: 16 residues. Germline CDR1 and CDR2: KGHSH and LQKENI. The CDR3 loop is CASSPGQGGGPFEAFF.

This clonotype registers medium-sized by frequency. CDR3 region: CASSYSPGTATGELFF. This chain links TRBV6-2 or TRBV6-3 with TRBJ2-2. The CDR3 has 16 residues. CDR1 and CDR2 from the germline V gene are MNHEY and SVGEGT.

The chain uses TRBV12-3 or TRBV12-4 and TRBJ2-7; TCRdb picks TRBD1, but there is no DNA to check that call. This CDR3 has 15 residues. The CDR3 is CASSPHVAISYEQYF.

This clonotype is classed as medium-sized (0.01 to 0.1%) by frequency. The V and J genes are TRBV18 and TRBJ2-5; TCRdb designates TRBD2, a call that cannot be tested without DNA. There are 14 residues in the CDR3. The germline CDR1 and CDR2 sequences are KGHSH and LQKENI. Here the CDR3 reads CASSPTSGEETQYF.